The entry below gives a single TCR beta chain sequence along with its context. The entry originates in a study of identical twins. Looked up from germline, CDR1 is MGHDK and CDR2 is SYGVNS. J gave up 1 base and V 0 bases, and 7 bases lay outside the gene matches. The CDR3 consists of 17 residues. TCRdb re-analysed the 5' RACE reads in MiXCR, keeping a single row per CDR3 protein. The table lists hundreds of thousands of distinct CDR3 sequences, roughly 24% of them singletons, with 2.9% in the top ten. A further study also used this sample, focusing on T cells expressing NK-cell markers.

The chain uses TRBV25-1 and TRBJ2-7, with 9 bases matching TRBD1. The sample was CD4+ T cells sorted from blood. The receptor was derived from a woman aged 18-29 years in good health. CDR3 bases: TGTGCCAGCAGTGAATACGGGCGGGGGACAGGGTCCTACGAGCAGTACTTC. Amino acid sequence: CASSEYGRGTGSYEQYF.